These 19 T cell receptor beta chains share one sample of origin, sequenced in a study of blood T cell repertoires in COVID-19. Generated by immunoSEQ multiplex PCR, the TCRdb table keeps only in-frame clones and is missing some. The sample gives tens of thousands of clones, about 92% of which show up once; around 0.52% is in the top ten. The sequenced sample was peripheral blood. The receptors here all came from a man in his fifties or sixties with COVID-19, enrolled during active disease.

This chain connects TRBV30 to TRBJ2-5; TRBD2 matches 10 bases. Trimming at V came to 2 bases and at J to 9 bases, leaving 9 bases not matched to a gene. Looked up from germline, CDR1 is GTSNPN and CDR2 is SVGIG (reference sequence). There are 14 residues in the CDR3. The CDR3 reads CAWSWSGTSVAQYF. CDR3 DNA sequence: TGTGCCTGGAGTTGGTCCGGGACTAGCGTGGCCCAGTACTTC.

CDR3 protein: CASSKVKGENNQPQHF. DNA for the CDR3: TGTGCCAGCAGCAAAGTGAAAGGGGAAAACAATCAGCCCCAGCATTTT. V gene TRBV21-1 combines with J gene TRBJ1-5; TRBD1 is the table's D call, not checked against the DNA. TRBV21-1 is reported as a pseudogene. The CDR3 is 16 amino acids.

This chain joins TRBV7-8 and TRBJ2-1; D is unclear. V lost 2 bases to trimming and J lost 5 bases, with 10 bases between them. Germline V gives CDR1 SGHVS, CDR2 FQNEAQ. The CDR3 length is 14 residues. Here the CDR3 DNA reads TGTGCCAGCAGCTTACGAGTCCCCCACAATGAGCAGTTCTTC. Translated, it gives CASSLRVPHNEQFF. The full variable domain, rest sourced from reference TRBV7-8 and TRBJ2-1, is GAGVSQSPRYKVAKRGQDVALRCDPISGHVSLFWYQQALGQGPEFLTYFQNEAQLDKSGLPSDRFFAERPEGSVSTLKIQRTQQEDSAVYLCASSLRVPHNEQFFGPGTRLTVL.

The V gene is TRBV9, the J gene TRBJ2-1, with D tentatively TRBD2 (6 bases). The V gene's germline CDR1 is SGDLS and CDR2 YYNGEE. Trimming cost V 2 bases and J 0 bases, with 15 bases left between them. The CDR3 length is 17 residues. The CDR3 spells CASSVLTRESSYNEQFF. CDR3 bases: TGTGCCAGCAGCGTGCTGACTAGGGAGAGCTCCTACAATGAGCAGTTCTTC.

Remarks on this clone: The germline gene is not matched at one end of the junction; a read error may be the cause. In nucleotides, the CDR3 is TGTGCCAGCAGCTTCTACGGGAGAGGTCGCACCGGGGAGCTGCTTTTT. Amino acid sequence: CASSFYGRGRTGELLF. The rearrangement links TRBV7-9 to TRBJ2-2; D possibly corresponds to TRBD2 (6 bases). CDR1 is SEHNR and CDR2 is FQNEAQ in the germline V gene (reference sequence). The CDR3 consists of 16 residues.

The rearrangement uses TRBV7-2 and TRBJ1-5, with D perhaps matching TRBD1 (6 bases). This CDR3 has 14 amino acids. Germline CDR1 and CDR2: SGHTA and FQGNSA. V was cut by 6 bases and J by 10 bases, with 19 bases left in between. The CDR3 protein is CASSPRDIPNPQHF. The CDR3 nucleotides are TGTGCCAGCAGTCCTAGGGACATCCCCAACCCCCAGCATTTT. Full variable domain (missing parts from reference TRBV7-2 and TRBJ1-5): GAGVSQSPSNKVTEKGKDVELRCDPISGHTALYWYRQSLGQGLEFLIYFQGNSAPDKSGLPSDRFSAERTGGSVSTLTIQRTQQEDSAVYLCASSPRDIPNPQHFGDGTRLSIL.

The V and J genes are TRBV19 and TRBJ1-4, with TRBD1 matching 8 bases. Germline loops: CDR1 LNHDA, CDR2 SQIVND (reference sequence). This CDR3 spans 13 amino acids. V trimming: 9 bases; J trimming: 4 bases; junction bases outside the gene matches: 4. CDR3 loop: CASGQGLNEKLFF. The CDR3 bases are TGTGCCAGCGGACAGGGCCTTAATGAAAAACTGTTTTTT.

CDR3 in amino acids: CASGNRGAYTF. The CDR3 bases are TGTGCCAGCGGGAACAGGGGCGCCTACACCTTC. The V gene is TRBV2, the J gene TRBJ1-2; 7 nucleotides line up with TRBD1. V gave up 8 bases and J gave up 10 bases; unmatched junction bases: 7. The CDR3 totals 11 residues. Looked up from germline, CDR1 is SNHLY and CDR2 is FYNNEI.

V usage is TRBV29-1 and J usage is TRBJ1-2; D is ambiguous. Trimming took 8 bases from V and 7 from J, leaving 11 bases between them. Germline V lookup: CDR1 SQVTM, CDR2 ANQGSEA. The CDR3 extends over 10 amino acids. The CDR3 sequence is CSHKEGGYTF. DNA of the CDR3: TGCAGCCATAAAGAGGGTGGCTACACCTTC.

The chain has TRBV7-2 and TRBJ1-2, with D perhaps matching TRBD1 (6 bases). The CDR3 consists of 14 residues. V lost 4 bases, J lost 6 bases, and 15 bases lay in between. From germline, CDR1 is SGHTA and CDR2 FQGNSA. DNA for the CDR3: TGTGCCAGCAGCTCCATCTTGGACAGAGATGGCTACACCTTC. Translation gives CASSSILDRDGYTF.

The V and J genes are TRBV6-2 or TRBV6-3 and TRBJ2-2, with D unresolved. Germline V gene data show CDR1 as MNHEY and CDR2 as SVGEGT. V dropped 2 bases and J dropped 6 bases, with 13 bases sitting between them. The CDR3 runs to 15 residues. The CDR3 protein is CASSYVLPGAGELFF. In DNA, the CDR3 is TGTGCCAGCAGTTACGTCCTCCCAGGCGCCGGGGAGCTGTTTTTT.

The chain employs TRBV7-9 and TRBJ2-1; 7 positions agree with TRBD2. V gave up 8 bases and J gave up 0 bases; unmatched junction bases: 4. Germline CDR1 SEHNR, CDR2 FQNEAQ (reference sequence). The CDR3 has 14 amino acids. The CDR3 protein is CASGGGSSYNEQFF. CDR3 nucleotide sequence: TGTGCCAGCGGTGGCGGGAGCTCCTACAATGAGCAGTTCTTC.

V is TRBV11-3 and J is TRBJ2-7; 12 bases are a match to TRBD2. The CDR3 totals 15 residues. Germline-derived CDR1 and CDR2 are SGHNT and YENEEA. Trimming removed 9 bases from V and 5 bases from J; junction bases left unmatched: 11. This CDR3 is CARTDLTSGGHEQYF. The CDR3 nucleotides read TGTGCCAGGACCGACCTGACTAGCGGGGGCCACGAGCAGTACTTC.

The chain uses TRBV5-1 and TRBJ1-4; D gene uncertain. This CDR3 has 14 amino acids. The V and J ends lost 7 bases and 3 bases respectively, with 13 bases between them. The germline V gene encodes CDR1 SGHRS and CDR2 YFSETQ. In DNA form, the CDR3 reads TGCGCCAGCGGAGACGGAGGCCCTAATGAAAAACTGTTTTTT. It translates to CASGDGGPNEKLFF. The full variable domain, in which reference TRBV5-1 and TRBJ1-4 provide the parts outside the CDR3, is KAGVTQTPRYLIKTRGQQVTLSCSPISGHRSVSWYQQTPGQGLQFLFEYFSETQRNKGNFPGRFSGRQFSNSRSEMNVSTLELGDSALYLCASGDGGPNEKLFFGSGTQLSVL.

The CDR3 protein is CASSPRGTSGNEQYF. The CDR3 nucleotides read TGTGCCAGCAGCCCCCGAGGGACTAGTGGCAACGAGCAGTACTTC. The V call is TRBV11-2, the J call TRBJ2-7; 8 nucleotides align to TRBD2. The J segment lost 5 bases and the V segment lost 5 bases, leaving 11 bases of the junction unmatched. This CDR3 region has 15 residues. In germline, CDR1 is SGHAT, CDR2 FQNNGV. Combining the CDR3 with reference TRBV11-2 and TRBJ2-7 gives the whole variable domain EAGVAQSPRYKIIEKRQSVAFWCNPISGHATLYWYQQILGQGPKLLIQFQNNGVVDDSQLPKDRFSAERLKGVDSTLKIQPAKLEDSAVYLCASSPRGTSGNEQYFGPGTRLTVT.

This clone was seen once. The rearrangement links TRBV25-1 to TRBJ2-3, with TRBD1 matching 8 bases. Per germline, CDR1 MGHDK and CDR2 SYGVNS. The J segment lost 5 bases and the V segment lost 6 bases, leaving 13 bases of the junction unmatched. This CDR3 has 16 residues. The CDR3 is CASSQYSRGREDTQYF. The CDR3 bases are TGTGCCAGCAGCCAATACTCCAGGGGGCGGGAAGATACGCAGTATTTT.

The rearrangement uses TRBV5-1 and TRBJ1-2, with 10 bases that match TRBD1. Germline trimming cut 3 bases from V and 5 bases from J; bases unmatched to any gene: 4. Germline V gives CDR1 SGHRS, CDR2 YFSETQ. This CDR3 is 14 amino acids long. In DNA form, the CDR3 reads TGCGCCAGCAGCTCGACAGGGGGCGATTATGGCTACACCTTC. Translated: CASSSTGGDYGYTF.

The chain is built from TRBV6-6 and TRBJ2-2; 10 bases are shared with TRBD1. The CDR3 extends over 17 amino acids. Germline trimming cut 5 bases from V and 8 bases from J; bases unmatched to any gene: 14. Germline V gene data show CDR1 as MNHNY and CDR2 as SVGAGI (reference sequence). CDR3 residues: CASSRIGTGEIVGELFF. The CDR3 DNA sequence: TGTGCCAGCAGTCGTATCGGGACAGGGGAGATTGTAGGGGAGCTGTTTTTT.

The V and J genes are TRBV13 and TRBJ2-3; the match to TRBD2 covers 9 bases. The CDR3 is 14 amino acids. Trimming cost V 4 bases and J 5 bases; bases outside gene matches: 4. Per the germline V gene, CDR1 is PRHDT and CDR2 is FYEKMQ (reference sequence). CDR3 amino acids: CASSYGTSRDTQYF. CDR3 in DNA: TGTGCCAGCAGCTATGGGACTAGCCGAGATACGCAGTATTTT.